This T cell receptor (beta chain) was sequenced during a study of cytomegalovirus exposure and HLA in healthy donors. General study findings and limits: Cytomegalovirus status, reportedly, was diagnosed with high specificity and sensitivity by the classifier. Specificity of a few CMV-associated chains for CMV antigens was verified in vitro.

This clone was detected once. Antigen unknown. Sequencing used immunoSEQ multiplex PCR; TCRdb keeps in-frame clones, though not all of them. The sample lists some 140,000 clones, just under 85% seen once, with approximately 30% in the top ten. The V gene's germline CDR1 is SGHRS and CDR2 YFSETQ. Trimming took 4 bases from V and 2 from J; bases not matched to a gene: 5. The CDR3 has 16 residues. The clonotype originates from a man younger than 40 in good health and CMV-seropositive. What was sequenced was PBMCs. The rearrangement uses TRBV5-1 and TRBJ2-1, with 11 bases matching TRBD2. The CDR3 spells CASSLALAGAYNEQFF. The CDR3 nucleotides are TGCGCCAGCAGCCTAGCACTAGCGGGGGCCTACAATGAGCAGTTCTTC.